This is a list of T cell receptor beta chains from one sample in a study of T-cell reconstitution after alpha-beta-depleted transplantation in children. TCRdb re-called the PCR reads with MiXCR, one entry per CDR3 protein. The sample lists 450,000 to 600,000 distinct CDR3 sequences; approximately 30% were seen once. Sequenced material: PBMCs from the stem cell graft donor, taken from the stem cell graft. The receptors come from a human donor who donated a stem cell graft to a child with aplastic anemia. CDR3s include the opening cysteine and the closing phenylalanine or tryptophan. A D gene is named only where the DNA matches it firmly. A clone size is listed for some rows: how often the clone was seen (once, few, many), or a class if it is expanded.

j_call clone_size v_call d_call cdr3_aa cdr3_nt
TRBJ2-1 NA TRBV5-1 NA CASSWRPEASSYNEQFF TGCGCCAGCAGCTGGCGGCCCGAGGCGAGCTCCTACAATGAGCAGTTCTTC
TRBJ1-1 NA TRBV7-2 TRBD1 CASSTTGYPEAFF TGTGCCAGCAGCACGACAGGGTATCCCGAAGCTTTCTTT
TRBJ2-3 NA TRBV19 TRBD1 CASSTDPDRGTDTQYF TGTGCCAGTAGTACCGACCCGGACAGGGGAACAGATACGCAGTATTTT
TRBJ2-5 once TRBV27 TRBD2 CASSLSEREGQETQYF TGTGCCAGCAGTTTATCCGAGCGGGAGGGCCAAGAGACCCAGTACTTC
TRBJ1-3 NA TRBV12-3/TRBV12-4 NA CASSFGGAFGNTIYF TGTGCCAGCAGTTTTGGGGGGGCGTTTGGAAACACCATATATTTT
TRBJ2-5 NA TRBV5-1 TRBD2 CASSPGTSGLQETQYF TGCGCCAGCAGCCCCGGGACTAGCGGGCTCCAAGAGACCCAGTACTTC
TRBJ2-3 few TRBV6-1 NA CASSERGAESRTDTQYF TGTGCCAGCAGTGAACGGGGGGCGGAGTCCCGCACAGATACGCAGTATTTT
TRBJ2-3 NA TRBV4-1 NA CASSQDLRRTAQKDTQYF TGCGCCAGCAGCCAAGATCTCAGGAGGACAGCCCAAAAAGATACGCAGTATTTT
TRBJ2-1 NA TRBV7-2 TRBD2 CASSMGLAGGNEQFF TGTGCCAGCAGCATGGGACTAGCGGGAGGAAATGAGCAGTTCTTC
TRBJ2-1 few TRBV5-4 TRBD1 CASSLAGTDEQFF TGTGCCAGCAGCTTGGCCGGGACAGATGAGCAGTTCTTC
TRBJ2-7 NA TRBV24-1 TRBD1 CATSDHRGPSYEQYF TGTGCCACCAGTGACCACAGGGGCCCTTCCTACGAGCAGTACTTC
TRBJ2-5 many TRBV27 TRBD1 CASSPRTGGETQYF TGTGCCAGCAGTCCGCGGACAGGGGGGGAGACCCAGTACTTC
TRBJ2-3 many TRBV12-3/TRBV12-4 NA CASTRELVADTQYF TGTGCCAGCACACGGGAACTCGTGGCAGATACGCAGTATTTT
TRBJ1-3 NA TRBV7-2 NA CASSLAAPLRENTIYF TGTGCCAGCAGCTTAGCGGCTCCATTACGGGAAAACACCATATATTTT
TRBJ2-1 few TRBV6-5 TRBD2 CASSYGLAANNEQFF TGTGCCAGCAGTTACGGACTAGCGGCCAACAATGAGCAGTTCTTC
TRBJ2-2 NA TRBV11-2 NA CASSLSGGFTGELFF TGTGCCAGCAGCTTATCAGGCGGATTCACCGGGGAGCTGTTTTTT
TRBJ2-4 NA TRBV6-5 TRBD2 CASSLAGGLGKNIQYF TGTGCCAGCAGTTTAGCGGGAGGGCTCGGCAAAAACATTCAGTACTTC
TRBJ1-2 NA TRBV29-1 NA CSVVSHGNNYGYTF TGCAGCGTTGTGTCACACGGGAATAACTATGGCTACACCTTC
TRBJ2-1 few TRBV5-1 NA CASSSGWEDNEQFF TGCGCCAGCAGCTCCGGGTGGGAGGACAATGAGCAGTTCTTC
TRBJ1-4 many TRBV18 TRBD1 CASSLGTANEKLFF TGTGCCAGCTCACTGGGGACAGCGAATGAAAAACTGTTTTTT
TRBJ2-3 NA TRBV19 TRBD2 CASRGGRGGITSTDTQYF TGTGCCAGTAGGGGGGGCCGCGGGGGGATTACTAGCACAGATACGCAGTATTTT
TRBJ2-1 NA TRBV11-3 TRBD2 CASSPPGLAGGNPFF TGTGCCAGCAGCCCCCCGGGACTAGCGGGAGGGAATCCGTTCTTC
TRBJ2-3 NA TRBV6-1 TRBD2 CASSEGGLAGGDTQYF TGTGCCAGCAGTGAAGGGGGACTAGCGGGAGGTGATACGCAGTATTTT
TRBJ2-1 few TRBV12-3/TRBV12-4 NA CASSLGQRQFF TGTGCCAGCAGTTTGGGTCAGAGGCAGTTCTTC
TRBJ1-2 NA TRBV20-1 NA CSIPDGYGYTF TGCAGTATCCCCGATGGGTATGGCTACACCTTC
TRBJ1-1 few TRBV10-3 TRBD1 CAISGDRENTEAFF TGTGCCATCAGTGGGGACAGGGAGAACACTGAAGCTTTCTTT
TRBJ2-1 few TRBV5-1 TRBD2 CASSSLALVYNEQFF TGCGCCAGCAGTTCACTAGCGCTAGTATACAATGAGCAGTTCTTC
TRBJ2-1 few TRBV12-3/TRBV12-4 NA CASWNSYNEQFF TGTGCCAGTTGGAACTCCTACAATGAGCAGTTCTTC
TRBJ2-3 NA TRBV29-1 NA CSVVDSIHTDTQYF TGCAGCGTCGTGGACTCGATACACACAGATACGCAGTATTTT
TRBJ1-1 NA TRBV18 NA CASSPQGYGEAFF TGTGCCAGCTCACCACAAGGGTATGGTGAAGCTTTCTTT
TRBJ2-5 NA TRBV18 TRBD1 CASSAGTGQETQYF TGTGCCAGCTCAGCAGGGACAGGGCAAGAGACCCAGTACTTC
TRBJ2-2 NA TRBV4-3 NA CASSLSETGELFF TGCGCCAGCAGCCTAAGCGAGACCGGGGAGCTGTTTTTT
TRBJ2-3 few TRBV11-2 NA CASSSQAFTDTQYF TGTGCCAGCAGCTCACAAGCCTTCACAGATACGCAGTATTTT
TRBJ2-1 NA TRBV28 NA CASSSRVELPYNEQFF TGTGCCAGCAGTTCCCGAGTTGAGCTGCCCTACAATGAGCAGTTCTTC
TRBJ2-2 few TRBV20-1 TRBD2 CSASRPVRRELTGELFF TGCAGTGCTAGCCGACCCGTGCGGCGGGAGCTCACCGGGGAGCTGTTTTTT
TRBJ2-2 NA TRBV20-1 TRBD1 CRADRGTTGELFF TGCAGGGCAGACAGGGGAACCACCGGGGAGCTGTTTTTT
TRBJ2-3 few TRBV6-1 NA CASSDGGTSTDTQYF TGTGCCAGCAGTGATGGAGGTACTAGCACAGATACGCAGTATTTT
TRBJ2-2 NA TRBV20-1 NA CSARPPQRGNTGELFF TGCAGTGCTAGACCTCCCCAGAGGGGGAACACCGGGGAGCTGTTTTTT
TRBJ2-3 NA TRBV9 NA CASSVVGTATDTQYF TGTGCCAGCAGCGTGGTTGGTACAGCAACAGATACGCAGTATTTT
TRBJ2-5 NA TRBV29-1 NA CSVHSFQETQYF TGCAGCGTCCACAGCTTTCAAGAGACCCAGTACTTC
TRBJ1-5 NA TRBV21-1 NA CASSWGRASPNQPQHF TGTGCCAGCAGTTGGGGCAGGGCGTCGCCCAATCAGCCCCAGCATTTT